What follows is one TCR beta chain and its context. Enrolled during active infection, Seattle patients were then followed longitudinally. Some clones are missing from TCRdb's copy, which holds only in-frame ones; the method was immunoSEQ multiplex PCR. The table lists under 200,000 clones, around 87% of them singletons, with approximately 0.5% in the top ten. This sample stems from a study of blood T cell repertoires in COVID-19. On the study more broadly: The cDNA or gDNA used as material had been derived from T cells, B-cell-depleted T cells, or PBMCs.

The germline V gene encodes CDR1 SEHNR and CDR2 FQNEAQ (reference sequence). There are 15 residues in the CDR3. V was shortened by 6 bases and J by 3 bases, with 15 bases between the two germline ends. Material for sequencing was peripheral blood. The chain is built from TRBV7-9 and TRBJ1-3; D not resolved. The sequence was collected from a man aged 55 to 70 with COVID-19, enrolled during active disease. CDR3 sequence: CASRGNTALGNTIYF. The CDR3, as DNA: TGTGCCAGCAGGGGCAATACAGCACTTGGAAACACCATATATTTT.